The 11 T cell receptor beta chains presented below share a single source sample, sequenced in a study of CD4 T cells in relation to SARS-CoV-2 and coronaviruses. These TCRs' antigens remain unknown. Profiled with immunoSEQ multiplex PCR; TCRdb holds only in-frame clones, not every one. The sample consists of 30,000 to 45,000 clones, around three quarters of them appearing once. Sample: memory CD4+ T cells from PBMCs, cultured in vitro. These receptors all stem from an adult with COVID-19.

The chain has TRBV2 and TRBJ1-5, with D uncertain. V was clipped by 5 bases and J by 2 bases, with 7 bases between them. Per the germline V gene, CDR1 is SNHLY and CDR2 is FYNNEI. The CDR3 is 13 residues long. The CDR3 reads CASSREGNQPQHF. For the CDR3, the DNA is TGTGCCAGCAGTCGTGAGGGCAATCAGCCCCAGCATTTT.

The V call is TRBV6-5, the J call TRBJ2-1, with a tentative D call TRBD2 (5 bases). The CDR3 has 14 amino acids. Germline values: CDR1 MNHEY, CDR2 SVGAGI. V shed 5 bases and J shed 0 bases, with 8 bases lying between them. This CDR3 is CASSLRGSYNEQFF. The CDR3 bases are TGTGCCAGCAGTCTTCGGGGCTCCTACAATGAGCAGTTCTTC.

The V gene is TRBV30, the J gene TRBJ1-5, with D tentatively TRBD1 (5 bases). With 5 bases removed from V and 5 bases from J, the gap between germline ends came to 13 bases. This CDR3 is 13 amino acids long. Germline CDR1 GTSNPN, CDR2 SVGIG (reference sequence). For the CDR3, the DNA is TGTGCCTGGGGTGGGGGAGCGGATCAGCCCCAGCATTTT. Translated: CAWGGGADQPQHF.

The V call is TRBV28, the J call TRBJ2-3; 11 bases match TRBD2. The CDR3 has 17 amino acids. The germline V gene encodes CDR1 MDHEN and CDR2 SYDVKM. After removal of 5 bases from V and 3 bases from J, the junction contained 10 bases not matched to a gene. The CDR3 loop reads CASSGQSGTSGTDTQYF. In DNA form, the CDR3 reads TGTGCCAGCAGTGGACAGTCCGGGACTAGCGGTACAGATACGCAGTATTTT.

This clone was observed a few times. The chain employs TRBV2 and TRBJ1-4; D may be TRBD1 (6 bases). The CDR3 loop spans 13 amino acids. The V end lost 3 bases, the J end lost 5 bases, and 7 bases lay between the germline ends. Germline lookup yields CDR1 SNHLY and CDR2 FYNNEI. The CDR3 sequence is CASSDGQNEKLFF. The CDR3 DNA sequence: TGTGCCAGCAGTGATGGACAGAATGAAAAACTGTTTTTT.

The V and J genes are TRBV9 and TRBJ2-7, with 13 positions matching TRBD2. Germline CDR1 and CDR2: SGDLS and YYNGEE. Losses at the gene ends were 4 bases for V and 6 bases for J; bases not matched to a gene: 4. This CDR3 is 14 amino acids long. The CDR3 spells CASSTGLAGAEQYF. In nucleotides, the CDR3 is TGTGCCAGCAGCACCGGACTAGCGGGAGCCGAGCAGTACTTC.

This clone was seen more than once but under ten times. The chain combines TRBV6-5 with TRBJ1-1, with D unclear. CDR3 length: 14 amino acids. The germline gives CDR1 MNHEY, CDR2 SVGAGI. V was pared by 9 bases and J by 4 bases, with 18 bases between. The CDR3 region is CASQFSLGGTEAFF. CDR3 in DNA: TGTGCCAGTCAATTTAGTCTGGGTGGCACTGAAGCTTTCTTT.

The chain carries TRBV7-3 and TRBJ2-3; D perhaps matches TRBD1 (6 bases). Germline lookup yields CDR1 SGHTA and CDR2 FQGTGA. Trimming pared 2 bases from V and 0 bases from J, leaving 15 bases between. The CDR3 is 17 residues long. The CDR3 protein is CASSLGLGTRSTDTQYF. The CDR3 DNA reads TGTGCCAGCAGCTTAGGGCTGGGGACACGCAGCACAGATACGCAGTATTTT.

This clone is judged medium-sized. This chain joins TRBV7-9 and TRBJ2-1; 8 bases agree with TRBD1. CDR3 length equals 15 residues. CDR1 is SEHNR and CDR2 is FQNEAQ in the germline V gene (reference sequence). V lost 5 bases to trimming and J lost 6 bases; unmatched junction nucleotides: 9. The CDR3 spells CASSPGGQDINEQFF. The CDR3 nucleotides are TGTGCCAGCAGCCCAGGGGGACAGGATATCAATGAGCAGTTCTTC.

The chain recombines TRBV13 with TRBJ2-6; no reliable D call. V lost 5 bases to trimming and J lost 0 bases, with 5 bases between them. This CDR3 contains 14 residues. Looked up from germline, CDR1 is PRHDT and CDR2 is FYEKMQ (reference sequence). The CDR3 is CASSVTSGANVLTF. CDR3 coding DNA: TGTGCCAGCAGCGTTACCTCTGGGGCCAACGTCCTGACTTTC. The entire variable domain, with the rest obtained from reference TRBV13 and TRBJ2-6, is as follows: AAGVIQSPRHLIKEKRETATLKCYPIPRHDTVYWYQQGPGQDPQFLISFYEKMQSDKGSIPDRFSAQQFSDYHSELNMSSLELGDSALYFCASSVTSGANVLTFGAGSRLTVL.

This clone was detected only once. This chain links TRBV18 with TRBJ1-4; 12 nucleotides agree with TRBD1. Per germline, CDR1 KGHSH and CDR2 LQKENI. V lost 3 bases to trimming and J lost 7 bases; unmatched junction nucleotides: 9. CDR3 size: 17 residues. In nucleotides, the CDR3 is TGTGCCAGCTCACCGAGGGGACAGGGGGCCAGGAGTGAAAAACTGTTTTTT. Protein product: CASSPRGQGARSEKLFF.